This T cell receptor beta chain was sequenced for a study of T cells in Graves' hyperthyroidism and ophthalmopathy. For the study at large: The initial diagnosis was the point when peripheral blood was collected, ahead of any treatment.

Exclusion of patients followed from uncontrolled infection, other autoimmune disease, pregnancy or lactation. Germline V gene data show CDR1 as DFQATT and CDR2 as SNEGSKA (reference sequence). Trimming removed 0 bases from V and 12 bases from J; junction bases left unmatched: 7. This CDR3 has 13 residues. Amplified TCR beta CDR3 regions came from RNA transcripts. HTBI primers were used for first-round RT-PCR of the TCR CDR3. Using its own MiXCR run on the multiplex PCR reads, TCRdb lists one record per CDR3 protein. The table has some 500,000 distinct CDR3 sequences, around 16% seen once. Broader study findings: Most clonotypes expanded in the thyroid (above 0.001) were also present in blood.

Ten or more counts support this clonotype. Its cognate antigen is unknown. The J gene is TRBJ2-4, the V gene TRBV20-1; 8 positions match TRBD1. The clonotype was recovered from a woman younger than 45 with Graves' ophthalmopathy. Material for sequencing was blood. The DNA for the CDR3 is TGCAGTGCTAGAGATACCGGGACAGGCAATCAGTACTTC. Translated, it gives CSARDTGTGNQYF.